These 5 T cell receptor beta chains share one sample of origin, sequenced in a study of naive and memory T cell subsets. Treatment noted: skin biopsy from PPD injection site in Mantoux-positive individual. An oligonucleotide containing a UMI was ligated to the 3' end of TCR cDNA. The SP2 primer and nested alpha and beta constant region primers amplified ligated cDNA in four rounds. In TCRdb, the UMI-ligation and nested PCR reads were re-called with MiXCR into one record per CDR3 protein. This sample yields 30,000 to 35,000 distinct CDR3 sequences, of which about 6.2% are seen a single time; approximately 2.8% belongs to the top ten. Sequenced here: skin, sampled from a tuberculin skin test site. These receptors all come from an adult in good health.

The chain has TRBV12-5 and TRBJ1-4; D perhaps matches TRBD1 (6 bases). The germline V and J ends were trimmed by 3 bases and 5 bases, with 28 bases remaining between them. The CDR3 is 20 amino acids. Germline V gives CDR1 LGHNT, CDR2 FRNRAP. CDR3 loop: CASGFWGRDLRQEKNEKLFF. The CDR3 nucleotides are TGTGCTAGTGGTTTCTGGGGGCGCGATCTACGACAAGAAAAAAATGAAAAACTGTTTTTT.

This clonotype appeared many times. This rearrangement joins TRBV11-2 to TRBJ2-1; the match to TRBD2 covers 15 bases. The germline CDR1 and CDR2 sequences are SGHAT and FQNNGV. J gave up 6 bases and V 7 bases, and 10 bases lay outside the gene matches. CDR3 length equals 17 residues. The CDR3 DNA sequence: TGTGCCAGCATCACCGGGACTAGCGGGGGGCCCCTCAATGAGCAGTTCTTC. This sequence encodes CASITGTSGGPLNEQFF.

This clonotype was detected ten times or more. J is TRBJ2-1 and V is TRBV28; possible D gene TRBD1, 6 bases. The CDR3 is 15 residues long. V dropped 5 bases and J dropped 6 bases, with 17 bases sitting between them. Per germline, CDR1 MDHEN and CDR2 SYDVKM. As DNA, the CDR3 is TGTGCCAGCAGTGCGTCCCGGGACACGTCCAATGAGCAGTTCTTC. As protein: CASSASRDTSNEQFF. The full variable domain, completed using reference TRBV28 and TRBJ2-1, is DVKVTQSSRYLVKRTGEKVFLECVQDMDHENMFWYRQDPGLGLRLIYFSYDVKMKEKGDIPEGYSVSREKKERFSLILESASTNQTSMYLCASSASRDTSNEQFFGPGTRLTVL.

Concerning this clonotype itself: A clone one base away is much larger, so this may be a read error. The chain recombines TRBV2 with TRBJ2-1; possible D gene TRBD1, 5 bases. The CDR3 contains 15 residues. Germline lookup yields CDR1 SNHLY and CDR2 FYNNEI. The V gene lost 5 bases and the J gene lost 8 bases, with 19 bases spanning the gap. As DNA, the CDR3 is TGTGCCAGCAGTAGGCCCTCGTCAGGGCCCCATGAGCAGTTCTTC. Amino acids: CASSRPSSGPHEQFF.

This clonotype was counted a few times. This chain uses TRBV10-2 with TRBJ2-7; no firm D call. V was pared by 7 bases and J by 2 bases, with 9 bases between. Germline V lookup: CDR1 WSHSY, CDR2 SAAADI. This CDR3 is 12 amino acids long. The DNA of the CDR3 is TGCGCCAGCACCGGACCCACCTACGAGCAGTACTTC. Its protein product is CASTGPTYEQYF.